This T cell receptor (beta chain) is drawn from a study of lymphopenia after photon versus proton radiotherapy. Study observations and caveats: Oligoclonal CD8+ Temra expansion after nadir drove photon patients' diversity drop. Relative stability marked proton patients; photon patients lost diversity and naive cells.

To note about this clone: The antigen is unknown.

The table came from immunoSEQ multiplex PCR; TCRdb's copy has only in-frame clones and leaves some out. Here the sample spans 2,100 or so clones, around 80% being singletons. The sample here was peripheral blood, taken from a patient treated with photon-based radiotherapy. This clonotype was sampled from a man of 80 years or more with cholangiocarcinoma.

CDR3 protein: CASSTQTGFEQYF. CDR3 DNA sequence: TGTGCCAGCAGTACCCAGACAGGGTTCGAGCAGTACTTC. V usage is TRBV6-9 and J usage is TRBJ2-7, with 7 bases identical to TRBD1. The CDR3 spans 13 residues. With 5 bases clipped from V and 6 bases from J, the junction kept 7 bases outside the gene matches. Germline V lookup: CDR1 MNHGY, CDR2 SVAAGI.